These 30 T cell receptor beta chains were all obtained from the same sample, sequenced in a study of control samples from healthy donors and cancer patients. Repertoires were generated with immunoSEQ multiplex PCR, while TCRdb's copy carries only in-frame clones and drops some. The repertoire consists of about 150,000 clones, with just under 95% occurring once and the leading ten covering about 14%. Source material: PBMCs. These receptors all stem from a man between 60 and 75 years old with colorectal cancer.

In regard to this clone: Distinct nucleotide sequences in the sample also encode this CDR3. The chain uses TRBV19 and TRBJ1-5; 9 nucleotides match TRBD1. This CDR3 is 14 amino acids long. Germline CDR1 reads LNHDA; CDR2 reads SQIVND (reference sequence). V lost 3 bases to trimming and J lost 4 bases; unmatched junction nucleotides: 1. In DNA form, the CDR3 reads TGTGCCAGTAGTATTGGACAGGGGAATCAGCCCCAGCATTTT. This translates into CASSIGQGNQPQHF.

The J gene is TRBJ1-6, the V gene TRBV19; no firm D call. CDR1 and CDR2 (germline): LNHDA, SQIVND (reference sequence). The V end lost 3 bases, the J end lost 8 bases, and 8 bases lay between the germline ends. The CDR3 runs to 13 residues. CDR3 sequence (DNA): TGTGCCAGTAGTATTAACGGAGATTCACCCCTCCACTTT. Translation gives CASSINGDSPLHF.

The chain carries TRBV10-3 and TRBJ2-7; D might be TRBD2 (5 bases). CDR1 ENHRY and CDR2 SYGVKD come from the germline V gene. The CDR3 has 14 amino acids. The V end was cut by 0 bases, the J end by 7 bases, with 13 bases between. In DNA, the CDR3 is TGTGCCATCAGTGAGTCCCGGACTTCTTTTGAGCAGTACTTC. Translated: CAISESRTSFEQYF.

The chain recombines TRBV6-5 with TRBJ1-6; D call uncertain. The germline gives CDR1 MNHEY, CDR2 SVGAGI. The CDR3 has 14 residues. With 2 bases removed from V and 8 bases from J, the gap between germline ends came to 10 bases. The CDR3 DNA reads as TGTGCCAGCAGTTACACAACCCGAGATTCACCCCTCCACTTT. Translation gives CASSYTTRDSPLHF.

The chain recombines TRBV12-3 or TRBV12-4 with TRBJ2-1; a possible D gene is TRBD1 (6 bases). The CDR3 covers 13 residues. V was shortened by 7 bases and J by 12 bases, with 19 bases between the two germline ends. The chain's CDR3 is CASNVRSGQWQFF. The DNA for the CDR3 is TGTGCCAGCAACGTTAGGTCCGGACAGTGGCAGTTCTTC.

V usage is TRBV27 and J usage is TRBJ1-2; 9 bases are shared with TRBD1. The CDR3 is made up of 13 amino acids. V dropped 5 bases and J dropped 4; count of bases not matched to a gene: 2. Germline CDR1 reads MNHEY; CDR2 reads SMNVEV (reference sequence). The CDR3 loop reads CASSTGGGYGYTF. DNA for the CDR3: TGTGCCAGCAGTACAGGGGGCGGCTATGGCTACACCTTC.

The rearrangement links TRBV9 to TRBJ2-5; D possibly corresponds to TRBD1 (6 bases). CDR3 length: 17 residues. CDR1 is SGDLS and CDR2 is YYNGEE in the germline V gene. V lost 3 bases to trimming and J lost 4 bases, with 22 bases between them. CDR3 sequence: CASSASLGTTVGETQYF. The CDR3, as DNA: TGTGCCAGCAGCGCAAGCCTCGGGACAACAGTGGGAGAGACCCAGTACTTC.

The chain carries TRBV10-3 and TRBJ1-1; D is undetermined. Deletions cut 5 bases from V and 0 bases from J, with 7 bases between. The CDR3 consists of 13 residues. The V gene's germline CDR1 is ENHRY and CDR2 SYGVKD. CDR3: CAISSILNTEAFF. CDR3 sequence (DNA): TGTGCCATCAGTAGTATACTGAACACTGAAGCTTTCTTT.

This chain links TRBV6-5 with TRBJ1-2, with 9 bases that match TRBD1. Germline loops: CDR1 MNHEY, CDR2 SVGAGI. V was pared by 6 bases and J by 4 bases, with 9 bases of the junction left unmatched. This CDR3 is 15 amino acids long. This CDR3 reads CASRSYRGLSYGYTF. The CDR3 nucleotides read TGTGCCAGCAGGTCATACAGGGGGCTTTCCTATGGCTACACCTTC.

The chain combines TRBV7-2 with TRBJ2-3, with 8 bases that match TRBD2. The CDR3 runs 15 residues. Germline trimming cut 2 bases from V and 7 bases from J; bases unmatched to any gene: 8. The germline V gene encodes CDR1 SGHTA and CDR2 FQGNSA. This CDR3 reads CASSLKVAGPHTQYF. In DNA, the CDR3 is TGTGCCAGCAGCTTAAAGGTAGCGGGGCCTCATACGCAGTATTTT.

This chain joins TRBV27 and TRBJ2-6; the match to TRBD1 covers 9 bases. Germline assignment: CDR1 MNHEY and CDR2 SMNVEV (reference sequence). With 5 bases clipped from V and 1 base from J, the junction kept 6 bases outside the gene matches. The CDR3 is 17 amino acids. This chain's CDR3 is CASSPGQGKSGANVLTF. The DNA of the CDR3 is TGTGCCAGCAGTCCCGGACAGGGGAAATCTGGGGCCAACGTCCTGACTTTC.

About this clone: Other DNA sequences in this specimen translate into the identical CDR3. The chain recombines TRBV5-4 with TRBJ2-5; TRBD1 is a possible D gene (6 bases). V lost 5 bases and J lost 2, with 10 bases in between. CDR1 and CDR2 from the germline V gene are SGHNT and YYREEE (reference sequence). The CDR3 sequence is 13 residues long. CDR3 sequence (DNA): TGTGCCAGCAGTCTTGACAGGCAAGAGACCCAGTACTTC. Translation gives CASSLDRQETQYF.

This clone came up once. The rearrangement links TRBV18 to TRBJ1-1; D might be TRBD1 (6 bases). Per germline, CDR1 KGHSH and CDR2 LQKENI. The CDR3 sequence is 14 residues long. The germline V and J ends were trimmed by 2 bases and 5 bases, with 12 bases remaining between them. The CDR3 region is CASSPSRGRTEAFF. The CDR3, as DNA: TGTGCCAGCTCACCATCCCGGGGGCGGACTGAAGCTTTCTTT.

The chain joins TRBV5-1 to TRBJ2-1, with a weak D call TRBD2 (7 bases). The CDR3 runs to 14 residues. CDR1 is SGHRS and CDR2 is YFSETQ in the germline V gene. Trimming took off 4 bases at V and 5 bases at J, with 13 bases between the two ends. The CDR3 loop is CASSPRGGDNEQFF. In DNA, the CDR3 is TGCGCCAGCAGCCCTCGAGGGGGGGACAATGAGCAGTTCTTC.

The rearrangement links TRBV6-5 to TRBJ2-1; TRBD1 agrees at 9 bases. Looked up from germline, CDR1 is MNHEY and CDR2 is SVGAGI. V lost 6 bases and J lost 8; bases outside the gene matches: 8. This CDR3 spans 14 amino acids. The CDR3 is CASSRVGQGDEQFF. The DNA for the CDR3 is TGTGCCAGCAGCCGAGTGGGACAGGGAGATGAGCAGTTCTTC.

In this sample, this clone turned up once. This chain connects TRBV6-2 or TRBV6-3 to TRBJ2-2, with D uncertain. This CDR3 has 12 residues. Germline V gene sequence: CDR1 MNHEY, CDR2 SVGEGT. V lost 2 bases and J 7 bases, leaving 5 bases between the germline ends. The CDR3 spells CASSYLGGELFF. CDR3 in DNA: TGTGCCAGCAGTTACCTGGGCGGGGAGCTGTTTTTT.

The chain combines TRBV29-1 with TRBJ2-5; D ambiguous. Trimming cost V 4 bases and J 4 bases, with 7 bases left between them. The CDR3 runs 11 residues. CDR1 is SQVTM, CDR2 ANQGSEA, per germline. The CDR3 region is CSVGDLETQYF. The CDR3 DNA is TGCAGCGTTGGGGATCTAGAGACCCAGTACTTC.

The rearrangement joins TRBV18 to TRBJ1-1; D perhaps matches TRBD1 (5 bases). Deletions cut 2 bases from V and 2 bases from J, with 12 bases between. CDR1 KGHSH and CDR2 LQKENI come from the germline V gene. The CDR3 is made up of 15 amino acids. The CDR3 sequence: CASSPVRVENTEAFF. The CDR3 nucleotides are TGTGCCAGCTCACCAGTCAGGGTAGAAAACACTGAAGCTTTCTTT. The whole variable domain, remainder taken from reference TRBV18 and TRBJ1-1, is NAGVMQNPRHLVRRRGQEARLRCSPMKGHSHVYWYRQLPEEGLKFMVYLQKENIIDESGMPKERFSAEFPKEGPSILRIQQVVRGDSAAYFCASSPVRVENTEAFFGQGTRLTVV.

The genes are TRBV4-2 and TRBJ2-3; D possibly uses TRBD1 or TRBD2 (5 bases each). Trimming pared 4 bases from V and 1 base from J, leaving 24 bases between. Germline values: CDR1 LGHNA, CDR2 YNFKEQ. The CDR3 is made up of 19 amino acids. The CDR3: CASSPKKQWRRGGTDTQYF. In DNA, the CDR3 is TGTGCCAGCAGCCCCAAGAAACAATGGCGGCGAGGGGGCACAGATACGCAGTATTTT.

CDR3 amino acids: CASSYSSGGPYNEQFF. The CDR3 DNA follows: TGTGCCAGCAGTTACTCTAGCGGGGGACCCTACAATGAGCAGTTCTTC. The gene calls are TRBV6-5 and TRBJ2-1, with 9 bases identical to TRBD2. V trimming: 0 bases; J trimming: 2 bases; junction bases outside the gene matches: 2. The CDR3 extends over 16 amino acids. The germline V gene encodes CDR1 MNHEY and CDR2 SVGAGI.

The genes are TRBV4-1 and TRBJ1-5; tentative D call: TRBD1 (5 bases). The V end was cut by 1 base, the J end by 5 bases, with 6 bases between. CDR1 and CDR2 from the germline V gene are MGHRA and YSYEKL. The CDR3 consists of 13 residues. The CDR3: CASSQGDDQPQHF. CDR3 in DNA: TGCGCCAGCAGCCAAGGGGACGATCAGCCCCAGCATTTT.

The rearrangement joins TRBV10-1 to TRBJ2-1; possible D gene TRBD1, 5 bases. In germline, CDR1 is WNHNN, CDR2 SYGVQD (reference sequence). Deletions cut 6 bases from V and 7 bases from J, with 19 bases between. The CDR3 consists of 15 residues. Here the CDR3 DNA reads TGCGCCAGCAGGCGCAGGGTCGAGAAGTTGAATGAGCAGTTCTTC. This codes for CASRRRVEKLNEQFF.

The count of this clone is one. The rearrangement joins TRBV2 to TRBJ2-7, with TRBD1 matching 8 bases. Per the germline V gene, CDR1 is SNHLY and CDR2 is FYNNEI. This CDR3 is built from 13 residues. V gave up 8 bases and J gave up 4 bases; unmatched junction bases: 7. The CDR3 region is CASARQGSYEQYF. As DNA, the CDR3 is TGTGCCAGCGCGCGACAGGGGAGTTACGAGCAGTACTTC.

V is TRBV7-2 and J is TRBJ2-5, with 7 bases lining up with TRBD1. The CDR3 contains 14 residues. V gave up 2 bases and J gave up 4 bases; unmatched junction bases: 4. Germline V gives CDR1 SGHTA, CDR2 FQGNSA. The CDR3 region is CASSLQGGRETQYF. In DNA form, the CDR3 reads TGTGCCAGCAGCTTACAAGGGGGCCGAGAGACCCAGTACTTC. The whole variable domain, filled in from reference TRBV7-2 and TRBJ2-5, reads GAGVSQSPSNKVTEKGKDVELRCDPISGHTALYWYRQSLGQGLEFLIYFQGNSAPDKSGLPSDRFSAERTGGSVSTLTIQRTQQEDSAVYLCASSLQGGRETQYFGPGTRLLVL.

The rearrangement joins TRBV27 to TRBJ1-1, with D unresolved. V was shortened by 2 bases and J by 4 bases, with 11 bases between the two germline ends. CDR3 size: 14 residues. Germline CDR1 MNHEY, CDR2 SMNVEV (reference sequence). CDR3 sequence: CASSLNDPRTEAFF. CDR3 sequence (DNA): TGTGCCAGCAGTTTAAACGACCCCCGCACTGAAGCTTTCTTT.

The chain employs TRBV28 and TRBJ2-5; TRBD1 matches at 10 bases. The CDR3 covers 13 residues. In germline, CDR1 is MDHEN, CDR2 SYDVKM. V was clipped by 6 bases and J by 3 bases; unmatched bases: 1. DNA of the CDR3: TGTGCCAGCAGGGGACAGGGGAAAGAGACCCAGTACTTC. Protein: CASRGQGKETQYF.

The chain carries TRBV10-3 and TRBJ1-1, with D possibly being TRBD1 (6 bases). V lost 7 bases and J lost 5, with 14 bases in between. CDR3 length: 13 residues. Looked up from germline, CDR1 is ENHRY and CDR2 is SYGVKD. The CDR3 DNA is TGTGCCATCATCGCCGGGGGCGGGACTGAAGCTTTCTTT. It is translated as CAIIAGGGTEAFF.

The chain joins TRBV30 to TRBJ2-5, with TRBD1 as a possible D gene (5 bases). V was clipped by 4 bases and J by 1 base, with 16 bases between them. The CDR3 covers 15 residues. CDR1 and CDR2 from the germline V gene are GTSNPN and SVGIG (reference sequence). CDR3: CAWTVGQGSQETQYF. CDR3 coding DNA: TGTGCCTGGACCGTGGGGCAGGGAAGCCAAGAGACCCAGTACTTC.

V is TRBV21-1 and J is TRBJ2-2; no DNA check was done on the table's D call, TRBD1. TRBV21-1 is described as a pseudogene. The CDR3 contains 17 residues. The CDR3 loop is CASSKFYGQGGPGELFF. The DNA for the CDR3 is TGTGCCAGCAGCAAATTTTACGGACAGGGCGGTCCCGGGGAGCTGTTTTTT.

The V call is TRBV5-1, the J call TRBJ1-2; D is ambiguous. This CDR3 region has 12 residues. Per germline, CDR1 SGHRS and CDR2 YFSETQ. The germline V and J ends were trimmed by 4 bases and 4 bases, with 8 bases remaining between them. This chain's CDR3 is CASSQLSYGYTF. CDR3 sequence (DNA): TGCGCCAGCAGCCAGCTAAGCTATGGCTACACCTTC. Full variable domain (remainder filled in from reference TRBV5-1 and TRBJ1-2): KAGVTQTPRYLIKTRGQQVTLSCSPISGHRSVSWYQQTPGQGLQFLFEYFSETQRNKGNFPGRFSGRQFSNSRSEMNVSTLELGDSALYLCASSQLSYGYTFGSGTRLTVV.